Listed here are 20 T cell receptor beta chains from one sample, sequenced in a study of T-cell reconstitution after alpha-beta-depleted transplantation in children. The authors prepared the TCRbeta library with unique molecular identifiers. TCRdb re-analysed the PCR reads in MiXCR, keeping a single row per CDR3 protein. Of 100,000 to 130,000 distinct CDR3 sequences in the sample, roughly 6.1% were seen once. The sample consisted of PBMCs, mostly from graft donor cells, taken 360 days after TCRalphabeta/CD19-depleted stem cell transplant. All receptors come from a male patient under 10 years old who had a stem cell transplant for acute lymphoblastic leukemia, so the T cells may come from the graft donor.

This clonotype was seen ten or more times. The genes are TRBV10-3 and TRBJ1-5; no clear D. Deletions cut 2 bases from V and 4 bases from J, with 9 bases between. This CDR3 comprises 14 residues. Germline loops: CDR1 ENHRY, CDR2 SYGVKD. CDR3 nucleotides: TGTGCCATCAGTGAGGGGCCGAAGAATCAGCCCCAGCATTTT. It encodes CAISEGPKNQPQHF.

This clonotype appeared many times. The V call is TRBV10-3, the J call TRBJ2-7; D might be TRBD1 (6 bases). Germline V gene sequence: CDR1 ENHRY, CDR2 SYGVKD. V lost 4 bases, J lost 2 bases, and 15 bases lay in between. CDR3 size: 15 residues. The CDR3 sequence: CAISAPDRPPYEQYF. Here the CDR3 DNA reads TGTGCCATCAGTGCCCCCGACAGGCCCCCCTACGAGCAGTACTTC.

The rearrangement uses TRBV6-2 or TRBV6-3 and TRBJ1-5; tentative D call: TRBD1 (5 bases). The CDR3 length is 14 residues. CDR1 MNHEY and CDR2 SVGEGT come from the germline V gene. Trimming cost V 8 bases and J 3 bases, with 14 bases left between them. In DNA form, the CDR3 reads TGTGCCAGCGGGGCATGGGGCTACAATCAGCCCCAGCATTTT. It specifies CASGAWGYNQPQHF.

This clonotype occurred many times. The chain couples TRBV4-3 to TRBJ2-7; weak D call: TRBD2 (6 bases). CDR3 size: 15 residues. Germline assignment: CDR1 LGHNA and CDR2 YSLEER. Trimming cost V 2 bases and J 3 bases, with 14 bases left between them. Here the CDR3 reads CASSQTGLGVYEQYF. The CDR3 nucleotides read TGCGCCAGCAGCCAAACGGGACTTGGGGTCTACGAGCAGTACTTC.

The chain joins TRBV27 to TRBJ1-6; D remains unclear. Germline V gene sequence: CDR1 MNHEY, CDR2 SMNVEV (reference sequence). The ends were cut back, 2 bases at V and 7 bases at J, with 9 bases in the middle. The CDR3 extends over 14 amino acids. The CDR3 protein is CASSLRRKNSPLHF. The CDR3 coding sequence is TGTGCCAGCAGTTTAAGACGGAAAAATTCACCCCTCCACTTT.

This clonotype was seen repeatedly, ten times or more. The V gene is TRBV5-6, the J gene TRBJ1-1; no definite D call. V lost 0 bases, J lost 8 bases, and 8 bases lay in between. The V gene's germline CDR1 is SGHDT and CDR2 YYEEEE. This CDR3 region has 12 residues. This chain's CDR3 is CASSLGDSEAFF. The CDR3 DNA reads TGTGCCAGCAGCTTGGGGGATTCCGAAGCTTTCTTT.

The sample holds many counts of this clonotype. This rearrangement joins TRBV9 to TRBJ1-1; 7 nucleotides match TRBD1. Unmatched junction bases numbered 5, after V lost 3 bases and J lost 9 bases. This CDR3 is built from 12 residues. Germline CDR1 reads SGDLS; CDR2 reads YYNGEE. This CDR3 reads CASSAGQAKAFF. CDR3 coding DNA: TGTGCCAGCAGCGCCGGACAGGCAAAAGCTTTCTTT.

At least ten counts were recorded for this clonotype. This chain links TRBV5-5 with TRBJ1-4; no firm D call. The CDR3 has 14 amino acids. Germline lookup yields CDR1 SGHKS and CDR2 YYEKEE (reference sequence). The germline V and J ends were trimmed by 2 bases and 6 bases, with 11 bases remaining between them. The CDR3, as DNA: TGTGCCAGCAGCTTAGGAGTAAAAGATGAAAAACTGTTTTTT. Protein: CASSLGVKDEKLFF.

This clonotype was found many times. The rearrangement links TRBV5-1 to TRBJ2-2; D is undetermined. The CDR3 is 13 amino acids. V was pared by 4 bases and J by 7 bases, with 11 bases between. From germline, CDR1 is SGHRS and CDR2 YFSETQ. CDR3 amino acids: CASSPLWGGELFF. The CDR3 coding sequence is TGCGCCAGCAGCCCCCTGTGGGGCGGGGAGCTGTTTTTT.

This clonotype was counted ten times or more. The V call is TRBV3-1, the J call TRBJ2-1, with 12 bases lining up with TRBD2. V gave up 6 bases and J gave up 1 base; unmatched junction bases: 4. Germline CDR1 is LGHDT and CDR2 is YNNKEL (reference sequence). This CDR3 contains 16 residues. CDR3 region: CASSLAGGPSYNEQFF. The CDR3 nucleotides read TGTGCCAGCAGTCTAGCGGGAGGGCCTTCCTACAATGAGCAGTTCTTC.

This clonotype was counted at least ten times. The chain recombines TRBV29-1 with TRBJ2-2; 8 positions match TRBD2. The germline gives CDR1 SQVTM, CDR2 ANQGSEA. Trimming took 6 bases from V and 5 from J; bases not matched to a gene: 5. The CDR3 extends over 13 amino acids. The CDR3 sequence: CSVTSGRTGELFF. The CDR3 coding sequence is TGCAGCGTCACTAGCGGAAGAACCGGGGAGCTGTTTTTT.

This clonotype showed up many times. This sequence joins TRBV28 and TRBJ2-7; 9 bases line up with TRBD1. This CDR3 spans 14 amino acids. Losses at the gene ends were 6 bases for V and 3 bases for J; bases not matched to a gene: 6. Per germline, CDR1 MDHEN and CDR2 SYDVKM. CDR3 DNA: TGTGCCAGCAGGACAGGGGGTTTCGACTACGAGCAGTACTTC. Amino acid sequence: CASRTGGFDYEQYF.

CDR3 sequence reads: CASSDGREAFF. DNA of the CDR3: TGTGCCAGCAGCGACGGGCGGGAAGCTTTCTTT. The V gene is TRBV7-6, the J gene TRBJ1-1, with D hard to call. The V gene's germline CDR1 is SGHVS and CDR2 FNYEAQ. The CDR3 consists of 11 residues. V lost 5 bases, J lost 8 bases, and 9 bases lay in between. Full variable domain (remainder filled in from reference TRBV7-6 and TRBJ1-1): GAGVSQSPRYKVTKRGQDVALRCDPISGHVSLYWYRQALGQGPEFLTYFNYEAQQDKSGLPNDRFSAERPEGSISTLTIQRTEQRDSAMYRCASSDGREAFFGQGTRLTVV.

V is TRBV29-1 and J is TRBJ1-2; 11 bases line up with TRBD1. V was clipped by 7 bases and J by 4 bases; unmatched bases: 5. In germline, CDR1 is SQVTM, CDR2 ANQGSEA. The CDR3 is 13 residues long. CDR3 region: CSGTGGRGYGYTF. The CDR3 region has the DNA TGCAGCGGGACAGGGGGCAGGGGCTATGGCTACACCTTC.

The chain couples TRBV5-1 to TRBJ2-3; maybe TRBD1 (6 bases). V lost 1 base to trimming and J lost 3 bases, with 9 bases between them. The CDR3 covers 14 residues. The germline V gene encodes CDR1 SGHRS and CDR2 YFSETQ. CDR3 sequence (DNA): TGCGCCAGCAGCTTGTACAGGGCGACAGATACGCAGTATTTT. This codes for CASSLYRATDTQYF.

There are many counts of this clonotype. The CDR3 sequence is CASRKGLADRNEQFF. The CDR3 nucleotides read TGTGCCAGCAGGAAGGGACTAGCGGACCGCAATGAGCAGTTCTTC. The rearrangement joins TRBV12-3 or TRBV12-4 to TRBJ2-1, with 11 bases matching TRBD2. This CDR3 region has 15 residues. The ends lost 6 bases at V and 6 bases at J; junction bases unmatched: 7.

The table lists this clonotype with many counts. This chain links TRBV6-5 with TRBJ2-3; no firm D call. The CDR3 is made up of 14 amino acids. Trimming pared 1 base from V and 0 bases from J, leaving 5 bases between. Germline lookup yields CDR1 MNHEY and CDR2 SVGAGI. The CDR3 region is CASSYWPSTDTQYF. The CDR3 DNA follows: TGTGCCAGCAGTTACTGGCCTAGCACAGATACGCAGTATTTT.

This clonotype was picked up many times. V is TRBV7-7 and J is TRBJ2-1, with 11 bases fitting TRBD2. In germline, CDR1 is SSHAT, CDR2 FNYEAQ (reference sequence). The CDR3 is made up of 13 amino acids. Here the CDR3 reads CASGRGPYNEQFF. For the CDR3, the DNA is TGTGCTAGCGGGAGGGGGCCCTACAATGAGCAGTTCTTC.

This clonotype has at least ten counts. The chain links TRBV20-1 to TRBJ2-7, with 12 positions matching TRBD2. The CDR3 sequence is 17 residues long. Trimming at V came to 0 bases and at J to 2 bases, leaving 8 bases not matched to a gene. Germline loops: CDR1 DFQATT, CDR2 SNEGSKA (reference sequence). The CDR3 DNA sequence: TGCAGTGCTAGAGATCCCACGACTAGCGGGAGCGCCTACGAGCAGTACTTC. This translates into CSARDPTTSGSAYEQYF.

This clonotype was recorded at least ten times. This sequence joins TRBV7-9 and TRBJ2-7; 7 bases agree with TRBD1. The CDR3 length is 15 residues. V dropped 3 bases and J dropped 5; count of bases not matched to a gene: 10. Germline CDR1 is SEHNR and CDR2 is FQNEAQ (reference sequence). The CDR3 reads CASSFSQTGIHEQYF. The CDR3 DNA reads TGTGCCAGCAGCTTTTCACAGACAGGGATCCACGAGCAGTACTTC.